Following are 25 T cell receptor beta chains from one sample sequenced in a study of shared clonotypes between healthy human individuals. Only in-frame clones appear in the TCRdb table, and some are missing; sequencing was by immunoSEQ multiplex PCR. The data show approximately 2.3 million clones, with just over 90% seen just once and 0.39% held by the top ten. The sample taken for sequencing was naive CD4+ T cells from PBMCs. Sample subset: CD45RA+ positively selected. These receptors were obtained from a man younger than 35 in good health. Some clones in this sample may be carry-over from other donors' samples.

This sequence joins TRBV5-5 and TRBJ1-5; possible D gene TRBD1, 5 bases. Looked up from germline, CDR1 is SGHKS and CDR2 is YYEKEE (reference sequence). V shed 5 bases and J shed 1 base, with 16 bases lying between them. The length of the CDR3 is 16 residues. CDR3 region: CASSPGPRESNQPQHF. Here the CDR3 DNA reads TGTGCCAGCAGTCCCGGGCCCAGGGAGAGCAATCAGCCCCAGCATTTT.

The chain has TRBV7-9 and TRBJ2-2; D gene unclear. Trimming took 5 bases from V and 3 from J, leaving 16 bases between them. CDR3 length: 16 amino acids. Germline V gene lookup returns CDR1 SEHNR and CDR2 FQNEAQ (reference sequence). CDR3 loop: CASSNFLAPDTGELFF. As DNA, the CDR3 is TGTGCCAGCAGCAACTTCCTCGCACCGGACACCGGGGAGCTGTTTTTT.

The V call is TRBV5-1, the J call TRBJ2-3; D call uncertain. Trimming took off 4 bases at V and 4 bases at J, with 19 bases between the two ends. The V gene's germline CDR1 is SGHRS and CDR2 YFSETQ. There are 16 residues in the CDR3. The CDR3 sequence is CASSLVPISESDTQYF. The CDR3 DNA is TGCGCCAGCAGCCTCGTCCCTATTTCGGAGTCAGATACGCAGTATTTT.

This clone was counted a few times. This sequence joins TRBV9 and TRBJ1-1, with D possibly matching TRBD1 (6 bases). The CDR3 consists of 14 residues. Germline values: CDR1 SGDLS, CDR2 YYNGEE. Between the trimmed V and J ends, which lost 3 bases and 3 bases, there was a span of 12 bases. The CDR3 region is CASSAISGDTEAFF. The CDR3 coding sequence is TGTGCCAGCAGCGCTATATCAGGGGACACTGAAGCTTTCTTT.

The chain has TRBV9 and TRBJ2-3; D is possibly TRBD1 (6 bases). The V gene lost 7 bases and the J gene lost 4 bases, with 19 bases spanning the gap. The germline V gene has CDR1 SGDLS and CDR2 YYNGEE. The CDR3 totals 15 residues. CDR3 bases: TGTGCCAGCGCAATCGGCGGTGGGGGCGCAGATACGCAGTATTTT. Amino acids: CASAIGGGGADTQYF.

V and J are TRBV15 and TRBJ2-7, with TRBD2 matching 9 bases. This CDR3 is 15 amino acids long. CDR1 and CDR2 (germline): LNHNV, YYDKDF (reference sequence). The trim removed 1 base at V and 5 bases at J, leaving 6 bases unmatched. The CDR3 loop reads CATSRAGTSTHEQYF. CDR3 coding DNA: TGTGCCACCAGCAGAGCCGGGACTAGCACCCACGAGCAGTACTTC.

The rearrangement joins TRBV7-9 to TRBJ2-3; 9 nucleotides match TRBD2. The CDR3 is 16 residues long. Unmatched junction bases numbered 7, after V lost 5 bases and J lost 1 base. Germline V gene lookup returns CDR1 SEHNR and CDR2 FQNEAQ (reference sequence). CDR3 in amino acids: CASSPPRGGRTDTQYF. The CDR3 DNA is TGTGCCAGCAGCCCACCGCGGGGGGGACGCACAGATACGCAGTATTTT.

The chain employs TRBV6-6 and TRBJ2-3; 10 nucleotides align to TRBD2. Per germline, CDR1 MNHNY and CDR2 SVGAGI (reference sequence). The CDR3 sequence is 15 residues long. Trimming at V came to 5 bases and at J to 3 bases, leaving 5 bases not matched to a gene. This CDR3 is CASSGLTSGTDTQYF. Here the CDR3 DNA reads TGTGCCAGCAGTGGACTGACTAGCGGGACAGATACGCAGTATTTT.

This sequence joins TRBV5-1 and TRBJ2-7; perhaps TRBD1 as D (7 bases). Germline V lookup: CDR1 SGHRS, CDR2 YFSETQ. The V and J ends lost 4 bases and 0 bases respectively, with 41 bases between them. The CDR3 has 24 residues. DNA of the CDR3: TGCGCCAGCAGCATCGGGACAGAGTGGGCGAGGGGACCTCTAGGAGGGCTCTCCTCCTACGAGCAGTACTTC. Protein sequence: CASSIGTEWARGPLGGLSSYEQYF.

The chain has TRBV28 and TRBJ1-2; D remains unclear. Germline loops: CDR1 MDHEN, CDR2 SYDVKM. The CDR3 totals 14 residues. The germline V and J ends were trimmed by 6 bases and 8 bases, with 19 bases remaining between them. Here the CDR3 reads CASRDLLRRGGYTF. For the CDR3, the DNA is TGTGCCAGCAGAGACTTACTTAGACGAGGGGGCTACACCTTC.

This chain uses TRBV12-5 with TRBJ1-5; no reliable D call. Germline lookup yields CDR1 LGHNT and CDR2 FRNRAP. CDR3 length equals 15 residues. Between the trimmed V and J ends, which lost 1 base and 0 bases, there was a span of 7 bases. CDR3 bases: TGTGCTAGTGGTTTGGACAGCCATAGCAATCAGCCCCAGCATTTT. Translating it yields CASGLDSHSNQPQHF.

V is TRBV28 and J is TRBJ2-7, with D unresolved. Trimming removed 3 bases at V and 2 bases at J, with 11 bases between. CDR1 and CDR2 from the germline V gene are MDHEN and SYDVKM. The CDR3 spans 14 residues. The CDR3 sequence is CASSFLGQTYEQYF. CDR3 DNA sequence: TGTGCCAGCAGTTTTCTCGGGCAGACCTACGAGCAGTACTTC.

The gene calls are TRBV6-1 and TRBJ1-2, with 9 nucleotides matching TRBD1. Per germline, CDR1 MNHNS and CDR2 SASEGT. Trimming cost V 7 bases and J 0 bases; bases outside gene matches: 0. The CDR3 contains 13 residues. DNA for the CDR3: TGTGCCAGCAACAGGGGGCCTAACTATGGCTACACCTTC. Protein sequence: CASNRGPNYGYTF.

The V and J genes are TRBV2 and TRBJ2-2; D possibly matches TRBD1 or TRBD2 (5 bases each). Germline CDR1 is SNHLY and CDR2 is FYNNEI. The CDR3 runs 16 residues. Between the trimmed V and J ends, which lost 4 bases and 0 bases, there was a span of 12 bases. In DNA form, the CDR3 reads TGTGCCAGCAGTGGTTCAGGGCGGGCGAACACCGGGGAGCTGTTTTTT. As protein: CASSGSGRANTGELFF.

Worth noting for this clone: The same CDR3 also results from other DNA sequences found in this sample. V and J are TRBV7-2 and TRBJ1-2; 8 nucleotides align to TRBD1. V trimming: 3 bases; J trimming: 4 bases; junction bases outside the gene matches: 4. The germline gives CDR1 SGHTA, CDR2 FQGNSA. This CDR3 is built from 14 residues. In nucleotides, the CDR3 is TGTGCCAGCAGCTTGGCCGGACAGGGCTATGGCTACACCTTC. It is translated as CASSLAGQGYGYTF.

The rearrangement links TRBV5-1 to TRBJ2-1; D gene uncertain. This CDR3 comprises 12 residues. Germline assignment: CDR1 SGHRS and CDR2 YFSETQ. The germline V and J ends were trimmed by 3 bases and 5 bases, with 6 bases remaining between them. The CDR3 protein is CASSSSNNEQFF. In DNA form, the CDR3 reads TGCGCCAGCAGCTCGTCTAACAATGAGCAGTTCTTC.

This clone was seen only a few times. The chain has TRBV28 and TRBJ2-3, with D possibly called TRBD1 or TRBD2 (6 bases each). Trimming left V 2 bases short and J 2 bases short, with 11 bases between. The germline V gene encodes CDR1 MDHEN and CDR2 SYDVKM. CDR3 length: 15 amino acids. The CDR3 DNA is TGTGCCAGCAGTTTACGGGGGCTTGTCACAGATACGCAGTATTTT. This encodes CASSLRGLVTDTQYF.

The sample holds a few counts of this clone. The sample contains more than one DNA sequence encoding this CDR3. This chain joins TRBV28 and TRBJ1-1; D unresolved. The V end lost 3 bases, the J end lost 1 base, and 6 bases lay between the germline ends. CDR3 length equals 13 residues. Germline CDR1 reads MDHEN; CDR2 reads SYDVKM. The CDR3 sequence is CASSFGANTEAFF. The CDR3 DNA reads TGTGCCAGCAGTTTCGGAGCGAACACTGAAGCTTTCTTT.

The V gene is TRBV5-6, the J gene TRBJ2-5, with TRBD2 identical over 7 bases. Germline V gives CDR1 SGHDT, CDR2 YYEEEE. The trim removed 3 bases at V and 5 bases at J, leaving 7 bases unmatched. CDR3 length: 14 amino acids. The CDR3 region is CASSSRTSGETQYF. In nucleotides, the CDR3 is TGTGCCAGCAGCTCCCGGACTAGTGGGGAGACCCAGTACTTC.

The rearrangement links TRBV18 to TRBJ1-2, with TRBD1 matching over 10 bases. V dropped 3 bases and J dropped 5; count of bases not matched to a gene: 6. The germline gives CDR1 KGHSH, CDR2 LQKENI. There are 15 residues in the CDR3. The CDR3 DNA follows: TGTGCCAGCTCACCGGGACAGGGGCAGTGGTATGGCTACACCTTC. Its protein product is CASSPGQGQWYGYTF.

A few counts support this clone. The gene calls are TRBV7-6 and TRBJ2-2; D gene uncertain. From germline, CDR1 is SGHVS and CDR2 FNYEAQ. The CDR3 is made up of 13 amino acids. Trimming pared 4 bases from V and 4 bases from J, leaving 7 bases between. For the CDR3, the DNA is TGTGCCAGCAGCTGGCGCATCACCGGGGAGCTGTTTTTT. Translation gives CASSWRITGELFF.

This chain connects TRBV28 to TRBJ2-7, with 8 bases matching TRBD1. The CDR3 contains 16 residues. Losses at the gene ends were 7 bases for V and 0 bases for J; bases not matched to a gene: 11. Germline V gene sequence: CDR1 MDHEN, CDR2 SYDVKM. For the CDR3, the DNA is TGTGCCAGCACCACAGGGGGGATAGGGGGCTCCTACGAGCAGTACTTC. It encodes CASTTGGIGGSYEQYF.

This clone was detected only once. The rearrangement joins TRBV7-9 to TRBJ2-1, with 8 bases aligning to TRBD2. The CDR3 extends over 15 amino acids. From germline, CDR1 is SEHNR and CDR2 FQNEAQ (reference sequence). The trim removed 3 bases at V and 6 bases at J, leaving 7 bases unmatched. CDR3 amino acids: CASSFSAGGGNEQFF. The DNA for the CDR3 is TGTGCCAGCAGCTTCTCGGCGGGAGGTGGCAATGAGCAGTTCTTC.

The chain has TRBV28 and TRBJ2-7, with 7 bases that match TRBD1. V lost 5 bases to trimming and J lost 2 bases; unmatched junction nucleotides: 9. The CDR3 consists of 15 residues. The V gene's germline CDR1 is MDHEN and CDR2 SYDVKM. The CDR3 bases are TGTGCCAGCAGTAGAGGGGGCAGGCCGACCTACGAGCAGTACTTC. As protein: CASSRGGRPTYEQYF.

The V call is TRBV5-5, the J call TRBJ2-3, with TRBD1 matching over 7 bases. Germline V gene lookup returns CDR1 SGHKS and CDR2 YYEKEE (reference sequence). V lost 4 bases and J lost 4; bases outside the gene matches: 3. CDR3 size: 13 residues. The CDR3 DNA reads as TGTGCCAGCAGCCCTACAGGGGCAGATACGCAGTATTTT. Translation gives CASSPTGADTQYF.